A selection of T cell receptor beta chains follows, all from one sample in a study of shared clonotypes between healthy human individuals. Clones were sequenced by immunoSEQ multiplex PCR, and TCRdb holds only the in-frame ones, with some missing. The data show about 2.1 million clones, with 85% to 95% seen just once and 1.5% to 2% held by the top ten. The sequenced sample consisted of naive CD8+ T cells from PBMCs. Receptors originate from a man younger than 30 in good health. Some clones in this sample may be carry-over from other donors' samples. The CDR3 runs from the conserved cysteine through the conserved F or W. Each record gives: D gene, clone size, J gene, V gene, CDR3 DNA, CDR3 protein. A D gene is named only where the DNA matches it firmly. Clone size, where shown, is once, few, many, or a class for clones that have expanded.

NA	once	TRBJ1-4	TRBV7-6	TGTGCCAGCAGGGCGGTCAACAATGAAAAACTGTTTTTT	CASRAVNNEKLFF
NA	NA	TRBJ2-3	TRBV14	TGTGCCAGCAGCCGTACGGGGTATAGCACAGATACGCAGTATTTT	CASSRTGYSTDTQYF
NA	NA	TRBJ1-5	TRBV28	TGTGCCAGCAGTTTATTGTGGGATAGCAATCAGCCCCAGCATTTT	CASSLLWDSNQPQHF
NA	NA	TRBJ2-7	TRBV28	TGTGCCAGCAGTCCTCCGGGACTCGCCTCCTACGAGCAGTACTTC	CASSPPGLASYEQYF
NA	NA	TRBJ2-1	TRBV6-4	TGTGCCAGCAGTCCCGCGCGGGGCAGTAAGCGCTACAATGAGCAGTTCTTC	CASSPARGSKRYNEQFF
NA	NA	TRBJ2-7	TRBV7-9	TGTGCCAGCAGCTCCAACGTATACGAGCAGTACTTC	CASSSNVYEQYF
NA	NA	TRBJ2-3	TRBV9	TGTGCCAGCAGCGTATCCAGCTCGGATACGCAGTATTTT	CASSVSSSDTQYF
NA	NA	TRBJ2-1	TRBV7-9	TGTGCCAGCAGCTCCGGGACTCTCGACAATGAGCAGTTCTTC	CASSSGTLDNEQFF
TRBD2	NA	TRBJ2-3	TRBV28	TGTGCCAGCAGTTGGGGTCCGGGACTAGCGGGTAACACAGATACGCAGTATTTT	CASSWGPGLAGNTDTQYF
NA	NA	TRBJ2-1	TRBV7-9	TGTGCCAGCAGCATACCTTTGTTCCCGTACAATGAGCAGTTCTTC	CASSIPLFPYNEQFF
NA	NA	TRBJ2-2	TRBV6-5	TGTGCCAGCAGTTGGACCAGGGGTTGGGGGACCGGGGAGCTGTTTTTT	CASSWTRGWGTGELFF
NA	NA	TRBJ2-7	TRBV25-1	TGTGCCAGCAGTGCCATCGGTGGGGCGTACGAGCAGTACTTC	CASSAIGGAYEQYF
NA	NA	TRBJ2-2	TRBV25-1	TGTGCCCCGGAGCTCCGGAACACCGGGGAGCTGTTTTTT	CAPELRNTGELFF
NA	NA	TRBJ2-5	TRBV6-5	TGTGCATGTGGGTGGGTGTATGGGACCCAGTACTTC	CACGWVYGTQYF
TRBD2	NA	TRBJ2-7	TRBV5-8	TGTGCCAGCAGCTCAGGACTAGCGGGAGGGATGGAGCAGTACTTC	CASSSGLAGGMEQYF
NA	NA	TRBJ1-5	TRBV19	TGTGCCAGTAGTATTAAGGGGAGAAGGGATCAGCCCCAGCATTTT	CASSIKGRRDQPQHF
TRBD2	NA	TRBJ2-1	TRBV7-9	TGTGCCAGCAGCTTTCTAGGGCGTCGGCGGGAGCAGGATGAGCAGTTCTTC	CASSFLGRRREQDEQFF
NA	NA	TRBJ2-6	TRBV14	TGTGCCAGCAGCCAAGATCGACAGCTTGGTATCTGGGGGGCCAACGTCCTGACTTTC	CASSQDRQLGIWGANVLTF
NA	NA	TRBJ1-1	TRBV6-5	TGTGCCAGCAGTGGGGGACTCAGGGACACTGAAGCTTTCTTT	CASSGGLRDTEAFF
NA	NA	TRBJ2-3	TRBV2	TGTGCCAGCAGTGATGGCAGCGGTAGCACAGATACGCAGTATTTT	CASSDGSGSTDTQYF
NA	NA	TRBJ2-1	TRBV7-9	TGTGCCAGCAGCTTAGACGGTGGCAGGGAGCAGTTCTTC	CASSLDGGREQFF
NA	NA	TRBJ1-4	TRBV7-9	TGTGCCAGCAGCCAGGATGAAAAACTGTTTTTT	CASSQDEKLFF
TRBD2	NA	TRBJ2-3	TRBV28	TGTGCCACCGGTCGGGGGACTAGCGGGGCCGGGACAGATACGCAGTATTTT	CATGRGTSGAGTDTQYF
TRBD1	NA	TRBJ1-1	TRBV5-4	TGTGCCAGCAGCTTAGGGACAGAGAGCACTGAAGCTTTCTTT	CASSLGTESTEAFF
NA	NA	TRBJ1-3	TRBV6-4	TGTGCCAGCAGGATGACAGCCTCTTATGGAAACACCATATATTTT	CASRMTASYGNTIYF
TRBD1	few	TRBJ1-1	TRBV6-1	TGTGCCAGCAGTGAAGGATGGACGGGACAGTCTGCTTTCTTT	CASSEGWTGQSAFF
NA	few	TRBJ2-2	TRBV27	TGTGCCAGCAGTTTATTCTACACCGCCGGGGAGCTGTTTTTT	CASSLFYTAGELFF
NA	NA	TRBJ1-1	TRBV25-1	TGTGCCAGCAGTGAACGGCCCGACACTGAAGCTTTCTTT	CASSERPDTEAFF
NA	NA	TRBJ1-1	TRBV19	TGTGCCAGCGACTACAACAGCGAAGCTTTCTTT	CASDYNSEAFF
NA	NA	TRBJ1-3	TRBV7-8	TGTGCCAGCAGCCTGACAGGTTCGTCTGGAAACACCATATATTTT	CASSLTGSSGNTIYF
TRBD1	NA	TRBJ1-3	TRBV9	TGTGCCAGCAGCGTGGGGACAGGGTCTGGAAACACCATATATTTT	CASSVGTGSGNTIYF
NA	NA	TRBJ2-7	TRBV27	TGTGCCAGCAGCTCATATGACCACGAGCAGTACTTC	CASSSYDHEQYF
TRBD2	NA	TRBJ2-2	TRBV4-1	TGCGCCAGCAGTCCCGGGACTAGCGGGAAACCCGGGGAGCTGTTTTTT	CASSPGTSGKPGELFF
NA	NA	TRBJ2-1	TRBV15	TGTGCCACCAGCAGAGGAGCGGGACAGTCCTACAATGAGCAGTTCTTC	CATSRGAGQSYNEQFF
NA	NA	TRBJ2-5	TRBV10-1	TGCGCCAGCAGTGAGTACTACCAAGAGACCCAGTACTTC	CASSEYYQETQYF
NA	NA	TRBJ1-3	TRBV7-6	TGTGCCAGCAGCTTAGATATGGGAACCTCTGGAAACACCATATATTTT	CASSLDMGTSGNTIYF
TRBD1	NA	TRBJ2-7	TRBV13	TGTGCCAGCAGCCTCGGGACAGGGGGGTCGTACGAGCAGTACTTC	CASSLGTGGSYEQYF
TRBD2	NA	TRBJ2-1	TRBV27	TGTGCCACCCAGACTAGCGGGAGGGTAAATGAGCAGTTCTTC	CATQTSGRVNEQFF
TRBD2	NA	TRBJ2-5	TRBV28	TGTGCCAGCAGTTTATTGGTAGCGGGGGGACAAGAGACCCAGTACTTC	CASSLLVAGGQETQYF
NA	NA	TRBJ2-1	TRBV9	TGTGCCAGCAGCACACGTAGTAGGAAAGACATGGAATCGCAGTTCTTC	CASSTRSRKDMESQFF
TRBD2	NA	TRBJ2-7	TRBV30	TGTGCCTGGGAAATAGCGGGAGGCTACGAGCAGTACTTC	CAWEIAGGYEQYF
TRBD2	NA	TRBJ2-7	TRBV6-1	TGTGCCAGCAGTGTAAACAGGGGACTAGCGGCCTACGAGCAGTACTTC	CASSVNRGLAAYEQYF
TRBD2	NA	TRBJ2-2	TRBV4-3	TGCGCCAGCAGCCGAGAGGCCGGGAGGGCGGGCGGGGAGCTGTTTTTT	CASSREAGRAGGELFF
TRBD2	NA	TRBJ2-5	TRBV10-3	TGTGCCATCAGGCGGGCTAGCGGGGCCCAAGAGACCCAGTACTTC	CAIRRASGAQETQYF
NA	NA	TRBJ2-3	TRBV5-1	TGCGCCAGCGGGGGCGGGAGTGGTGATACGCAGTATTTT	CASGGGSGDTQYF
NA	NA	TRBJ2-5	TRBV11-2	TGTGCCAGCAGCTTATTGGGCGGGACCGACCGGGAGACCCAGTACTTC	CASSLLGGTDRETQYF
TRBD1	NA	TRBJ1-2	TRBV29-1	TGCAGCGTTGAAAACAGGGGCTCTGCTATTGTTGGCTACACCTTC	CSVENRGSAIVGYTF
NA	NA	TRBJ2-6	TRBV29-1	TGCAGCGTCCTCCAGAGCTCTGGGGCCAACGTCCTGACTTTC	CSVLQSSGANVLTF
TRBD1	NA	TRBJ1-1	TRBV5-1	TGCGCCAGCAGACAGACAGGGGTGAACACTGAAGCTTTCTTT	CASRQTGVNTEAFF
NA	NA	TRBJ2-7	TRBV11-1	TGTGCCAGCAGCTTAGGACGGGGGTATAGCGAGCAGTACTTC	CASSLGRGYSEQYF
NA	once	TRBJ2-5	TRBV15	TGTGCCACCGCCTTTCGGGGGGCAGGAGAGACCCAGTACTTC	CATAFRGAGETQYF
TRBD1	NA	TRBJ2-1	TRBV15	TGTGCCACCAGCAGAGAAAGTCACGGACAGGGAAATGAGCAGTTCTTC	CATSRESHGQGNEQFF
NA	NA	TRBJ1-1	TRBV19	TGTGCCAGTATGGCGAGGGAGTGGTGGACTGAAGCTTTCTTT	CASMAREWWTEAFF
NA	NA	TRBJ1-2	TRBV29-1	TGCAGCGTTGAAGAACAGGAATTCGAGTATGGCTACACCTTC	CSVEEQEFEYGYTF
TRBD2	NA	TRBJ2-7	TRBV5-1	TGCGCCAGCAGCACCGAGCGGGAGTGGTCCTACGAGCAGTACTTC	CASSTEREWSYEQYF
NA	NA	TRBJ2-1	TRBV15	TGTGCCACCAGCAGAGATGCGGCGGAAAGCTCCTACAATGAGCAGTTCTTC	CATSRDAAESSYNEQFF
TRBD2	NA	TRBJ2-1	TRBV5-1	TGCGCCAGCAGCTTGGCGGGGGGTCTTTACAATGAGCAGTTCTTC	CASSLAGGLYNEQFF